These T cell receptor beta chains were read from a single sample in a study of neoadjuvant anti-PD-1 for oral cavity cancer. Some clones are missing from TCRdb's copy, which holds only in-frame ones; the method was immunoSEQ multiplex PCR. In the table there are over 10,000 clones, around 66% of which are singletons. The sequencing used PBMCs, collected before nivolumab (anti-PD-1) treatment. These TCRs come from a person aged 40 to 85 with oral cavity squamous cell carcinoma. Both conserved end residues are part of each CDR3. A D gene is named only where the DNA matches it firmly. Size values are once, few and many counts, or a class for expanded clones, and some rows have none.

once	TRBJ1-2	TRBV20-1	NA	TGCAGTGCTAGGGGAGGGGACGGTTACACCTTC	CSARGGDGYTF
NA	TRBJ1-1	TRBV9	TRBD1	TGTGCCAGCAGCGTTCGGACAGGGTTGAACACTGAAGCTTTCTTT	CASSVRTGLNTEAFF
few	TRBJ1-5	TRBV9	NA	TGTGCCAGCAGCCCGGGGCAGCAAGATCAGCCCCAGCATTTT	CASSPGQQDQPQHF
once	TRBJ2-3	TRBV5-1	NA	TGCGCCAGCAGCTTAGTGGGGACCCTCACAGATACGCAGTATTTT	CASSLVGTLTDTQYF
NA	TRBJ1-1	TRBV6-5	NA	TGTGCCAGCAGTTACTCTCGACAGCGGAGCACTGAAGCTTTCTTT	CASSYSRQRSTEAFF
NA	TRBJ1-4	TRBV28	NA	TGTGCCAGCGGACGGGGTACTGAAAAACTGTTTTTT	CASGRGTEKLFF
NA	TRBJ1-4	TRBV7-9	NA	TGTGCCAGCAGCCGACCTATAGGGGTTGAAAAACTGTTTTTT	CASSRPIGVEKLFF
NA	TRBJ1-6	TRBV18	NA	TGTGCCAGCTCACCAAAAGGATACTCACCCCTCCACTTT	CASSPKGYSPLHF
few	TRBJ2-7	TRBV4-1	NA	TGCGCCAGCAGCCAAGACGCCCCGGGACAAATCGTCAACGAGCAGTACTTC	CASSQDAPGQIVNEQYF
NA	TRBJ1-2	TRBV19	TRBD1	TGTGCCAGTAGTATCTCGGGACAGGGGAACTATGGCTACACCTTC	CASSISGQGNYGYTF
few	TRBJ2-5	TRBV25-1	TRBD1	TGTGCCAGCAGCCATACAGGGGGCGGCGAGACCCAGTACTTC	CASSHTGGGETQYF
NA	TRBJ2-2	TRBV7-3	NA	TGTGCCAGCAGCTCTGGTCGGGCGATGATGTTTTTT	CASSSGRAMMFF
NA	TRBJ1-3	TRBV19	NA	TGTGCCAGTAGTACAGGCGGCAAGGCTGGAAACACCATATATTTT	CASSTGGKAGNTIYF
NA	TRBJ2-1	TRBV2	TRBD2	TGTGCCAGCAGGAAGGGGACTAGCGGACGGACTGATGAGCAGTTCTTC	CASRKGTSGRTDEQFF
NA	TRBJ1-2	TRBV28	NA	TGTGCCAGCAGAGAGGGGAGCGGCTACACCTTC	CASREGSGYTF
NA	TRBJ2-3	TRBV2	NA	TGTGCCAGCAGTGTCAATAGAGGGAGGGATACGCAGTATTTT	CASSVNRGRDTQYF
NA	TRBJ1-4	TRBV11-2	NA	TGTGCCAGCAGCCAAGGGGCAACTAATGAAAAACTGTTTTTT	CASSQGATNEKLFF
few	TRBJ2-1	TRBV5-1	TRBD2	TGCGCCAGCCAGTCTAGCGGTCCCTACAATGAGCAGTTCTTC	CASQSSGPYNEQFF
NA	TRBJ2-5	TRBV6-1	NA	TGTGCCAGCAGTGCTAACTTAGAAGGAGTGACCCAGTACTTC	CASSANLEGVTQYF
few	TRBJ1-2	TRBV6-1	TRBD1	TGTGCCAGCAGTGAAACGACAGGGGACTATGGCTACACCTTC	CASSETTGDYGYTF
NA	TRBJ2-5	TRBV10-2	TRBD1	TGCGCCAGCAGTGAGTCGAGCAGGGGGCGCGAGACCCAGTACTTC	CASSESSRGRETQYF
few	TRBJ1-5	TRBV6-1	NA	TGTGCCAGCAGTCACAGGGATGGCAATCAGCCCCAGCATTTT	CASSHRDGNQPQHF
NA	TRBJ1-2	TRBV11-2	TRBD1	TGTGCCAGCAGCTTAGGGGACAGGGCCTTACGGGGCTACACCTTC	CASSLGDRALRGYTF
NA	TRBJ1-4	TRBV7-6	NA	TGTGCCAGCAGCTTAGCGGGGGAGTCTAATGAAAAACTGTTTTTT	CASSLAGESNEKLFF